These 5 T cell receptor beta chains share one sample of origin, sequenced in a study of blood T cell repertoires in COVID-19. Sequenced by immunoSEQ multiplex PCR; TCRdb stores in-frame clones only, minus some. The sample holds under 500,000 clones, around 89% seen once. Source material: peripheral blood. The receptors stem from a young woman with acute or convalescent COVID-19.

The V gene is TRBV2, the J gene TRBJ2-4, with TRBD2 matching over 7 bases. From germline, CDR1 is SNHLY and CDR2 FYNNEI. This CDR3 region has 14 residues. V shed 8 bases and J 6 bases; nucleotides not matched to a gene: 10. CDR3 amino acids: CASQRSGAPNIQYF. In DNA, the CDR3 is TGTGCCAGCCAGCGCAGCGGGGCCCCAAACATTCAGTACTTC.

This clone was observed a few times. The chain recombines TRBV14 with TRBJ1-2; TRBD1 aligns across 7 bases. The ends lost 10 bases at V and 8 bases at J; junction bases unmatched: 13. The CDR3 sequence is 13 residues long. Germline assignment: CDR1 SGHDN and CDR2 FVKESK. CDR3 in DNA: TGTGCCACCATGAGACAGGGATCGAACGGCTACACCTTC. This sequence encodes CATMRQGSNGYTF.

The chain uses TRBV5-5 and TRBJ2-7, with D unresolved. CDR3 length equals 13 residues. The germline V gene has CDR1 SGHKS and CDR2 YYEKEE (reference sequence). V lost 0 bases, J lost 5 bases, and 9 bases lay in between. CDR3 nucleotide sequence: TGTGCCAGCAGCTTGGACGTCACGGACGAGCAGTACTTC. Translating it yields CASSLDVTDEQYF.

The V gene is TRBV28, the J gene TRBJ1-1; 7 bases fit TRBD1. The CDR3 consists of 15 residues. CDR1 and CDR2 (germline): MDHEN, SYDVKM. Unmatched junction bases numbered 10, after V lost 3 bases and J lost 6 bases. CDR3 sequence (DNA): TGTGCCAGCAGTTTCGGCGACAGGGTTTTCTCTGAAGCTTTCTTT. Translating it yields CASSFGDRVFSEAFF.

This clone occurred once. The same CDR3 also results from other DNA sequences found in this sample. The rearrangement links TRBV9 to TRBJ2-5, with 8 bases aligning to TRBD2. Germline assignment: CDR1 SGDLS and CDR2 YYNGEE. The CDR3 loop spans 14 amino acids. V was clipped by 3 bases and J by 5 bases; unmatched bases: 6. CDR3 sequence: CASSARTSSETQYF. The CDR3 nucleotides are TGTGCCAGCAGCGCCCGGACTAGCTCGGAGACCCAGTACTTC.